These 24 T cell receptor beta chains originate from one sample sequenced in a study of shared clonotypes between healthy human individuals. Assay: immunoSEQ multiplex PCR; the TCRdb copy retains only in-frame clones and omits some. The sample records 100,000 or so clones, roughly two thirds being singletons. Sample: memory CD8+ T cells sorted from blood. Subset of the sample: CD45RO+ cells pooled with CCR7-negative TemRA cells. The origin of the receptors is a woman in her twenties or thirties in good health.

The chain uses TRBV4-1 and TRBJ2-2; D is unclear. This CDR3 spans 14 amino acids. CDR1 MGHRA and CDR2 YSYEKL come from the germline V gene. The V and J ends lost 2 bases and 7 bases respectively, with 11 bases between them. This chain's CDR3 is CASSQQQFNGELFF. The CDR3 bases are TGCGCCAGCAGCCAACAACAATTTAACGGGGAGCTGTTTTTT.

This sequence joins TRBV5-1 and TRBJ2-1; TRBD1 matches 9 bases. The germline V gene has CDR1 SGHRS and CDR2 YFSETQ. This CDR3 is 17 amino acids long. V shed 4 bases and J 1 base; nucleotides not matched to a gene: 9. The CDR3 spells CASSKPHRGRSYNEQFF. The CDR3 DNA follows: TGCGCCAGCAGCAAGCCCCACAGGGGGCGATCCTACAATGAGCAGTTCTTC.

The rearrangement links TRBV27 to TRBJ2-3; the D is unclear. V lost 2 bases to trimming and J lost 0 bases, with 9 bases between them. Germline V gives CDR1 MNHEY, CDR2 SMNVEV (reference sequence). The CDR3 runs 15 residues. This chain's CDR3 is CASSLGDVSTDTQYF. For the CDR3, the DNA is TGTGCCAGCAGTTTAGGAGACGTTAGCACAGATACGCAGTATTTT.

CDR3 sequence reads: CASSLRVDPTDTQYF. The CDR3 DNA reads TGTGCCAGCAGCTTAAGAGTGGATCCCACAGATACGCAGTATTTT. V gene TRBV7-9 combines with J gene TRBJ2-3; D remains unclear. The CDR3 runs to 15 residues. Trimming cost V 2 bases and J 2 bases, with 11 bases left between them. CDR1 is SEHNR, CDR2 FQNEAQ, per germline (reference sequence). Full variable domain (rest looked up from reference TRBV7-9 and TRBJ2-3): DTGVSQNPRHKITKRGQNVTFRCDPISEHNRLYWYRQTLGQGPEFLTYFQNEAQLEKSRLLSDRFSAERPKGSFSTLEIQRTEQGDSAMYLCASSLRVDPTDTQYFGPGTRLTVL.

A few counts support this clone. This chain connects TRBV5-4 to TRBJ1-1; D gene unclear. Trimming shortened V by 4 bases and J by 6 bases, and 13 bases separated the two germline ends. Per germline, CDR1 SGHNT and CDR2 YYREEE (reference sequence). This CDR3 has 13 residues. Here the CDR3 DNA reads TGTGCCAGCAGCCCCTTTGAACGTCCTGAAGCTTTCTTT. This sequence encodes CASSPFERPEAFF.

This clone appeared a few times. The J gene is TRBJ2-7, the V gene TRBV2; D may be TRBD1 (6 bases). CDR1 and CDR2 from the germline V gene are SNHLY and FYNNEI. The CDR3 spans 15 residues. Between the trimmed V and J ends, which lost 3 bases and 7 bases, there was a span of 19 bases. DNA for the CDR3: TGTGCCAGCAGTGAGCCGACAGGCCCTCTGGGGGAGCAGTACTTC. This encodes CASSEPTGPLGEQYF.

This chain links TRBV2 with TRBJ2-3, with 14 bases lining up with TRBD2. The ends lost 4 bases at V and 2 bases at J; junction bases unmatched: 8. The CDR3 contains 18 residues. The germline gives CDR1 SNHLY, CDR2 FYNNEI. The CDR3 nucleotides are TGTGCCAGCAGTGGACTAGCGGGAGGGAAGACTTTCACAGATACGCAGTATTTT. It translates to CASSGLAGGKTFTDTQYF. Full variable domain (remainder filled in from reference TRBV2 and TRBJ2-3): EPEVTQTPSHQVTQMGQEVILRCVPISNHLYFYWYRQILGQKVEFLVSFYNNEISEKSEIFDDQFSVERPDGSNFTLKIRSTKLEDSAMYFCASSGLAGGKTFTDTQYFGPGTRLTVL.

This chain joins TRBV5-5 and TRBJ1-5, with 7 bases lining up with TRBD1. Losses at the gene ends were 1 base for V and 8 bases for J; bases not matched to a gene: 6. There are 14 residues in the CDR3. Looked up from germline, CDR1 is SGHKS and CDR2 is YYEKEE (reference sequence). The CDR3 DNA follows: TGTGCCAGCAGCTTGACGACAGGGTCGGAGCCCCAGCATTTT. This gives the protein CASSLTTGSEPQHF.

The V call is TRBV11-2, the J call TRBJ2-5, with a tentative D call TRBD1 (5 bases). In germline, CDR1 is SGHAT, CDR2 FQNNGV. The CDR3 spans 14 residues. Deletions cut 5 bases from V and 2 bases from J, with 12 bases between. The CDR3 loop is CASSPGAGQETQYF. CDR3 sequence (DNA): TGTGCCAGCAGCCCCGGAGCAGGGCAAGAGACCCAGTACTTC.

The sample holds a few counts of this clone. This chain links TRBV28 with TRBJ1-4; D is unresolved. Looked up from germline, CDR1 is MDHEN and CDR2 is SYDVKM. Trimming left V 7 bases short and J 0 bases short, with 12 bases between. The CDR3 sequence is 15 residues long. In DNA, the CDR3 is TGTGCCAGCAAGACGAGGGCTGCAACTAATGAAAAACTGTTTTTT. Its translation: CASKTRAATNEKLFF.

This chain uses TRBV28 with TRBJ1-1; TRBD1 matches 10 bases. Germline values: CDR1 MDHEN, CDR2 SYDVKM. This CDR3 comprises 16 residues. V trimming: 5 bases; J trimming: 4 bases; junction bases outside the gene matches: 10. The CDR3 nucleotides read TGTGCCAGCAGTGTCCTGGGACAGGGGAGGAGCACTGAAGCTTTCTTT. Translating gives CASSVLGQGRSTEAFF.

This chain links TRBV5-4 with TRBJ2-7; 9 nucleotides line up with TRBD2. CDR3 size: 16 residues. Germline V gene data show CDR1 as SGHNT and CDR2 as YYREEE (reference sequence). The junction had 7 bases not matched to a gene; V was cut back by 3 bases and J by 0 bases. The CDR3 is CASSWGLAGNSYEQYF. CDR3 coding DNA: TGTGCCAGCAGCTGGGGGCTAGCGGGAAACTCCTACGAGCAGTACTTC.

The rearrangement uses TRBV27 and TRBJ2-1; D not resolved. Trimming removed 5 bases from V and 2 bases from J, with 19 bases in between. CDR1 is MNHEY, CDR2 SMNVEV, per germline (reference sequence). The CDR3 is made up of 17 amino acids. The CDR3 DNA is TGTGCCAGCAGTCCCTCGTGTCCCCCACCTACCTACAATGAGCAGTTCTTC. The encoded protein is CASSPSCPPPTYNEQFF.

The chain employs TRBV5-4 and TRBJ1-1; D is uncertain. CDR1 is SGHNT and CDR2 is YYREEE in the germline V gene (reference sequence). The V end was cut by 1 base, the J end by 0 bases, with 13 bases between. The CDR3 loop spans 16 amino acids. In nucleotides, the CDR3 is TGTGCCAGCAGCTTGTCGGGGAACAGAATGAACACTGAAGCTTTCTTT. Amino acid sequence: CASSLSGNRMNTEAFF.

This rearrangement joins TRBV2 to TRBJ2-5; the D is unclear. CDR3 size: 13 residues. Germline V CDR1 and CDR2: SNHLY, FYNNEI. Trimming removed 7 bases at V and 1 base at J, with 10 bases between. CDR3 sequence reads: CASIGPPQETQYF. CDR3 DNA sequence: TGTGCCAGCATCGGACCTCCCCAAGAGACCCAGTACTTC.

The V and J genes are TRBV5-6 and TRBJ1-5; D call uncertain. Germline V gene data show CDR1 as SGHDT and CDR2 as YYEEEE. This CDR3 has 15 residues. V was clipped by 0 bases and J by 6 bases, with 13 bases between them. The CDR3 here is CASSLARAVPQPQHF. The CDR3 DNA sequence: TGTGCCAGCAGCTTGGCCCGGGCCGTTCCTCAGCCCCAGCATTTT.

The rearrangement links TRBV25-1 to TRBJ2-3; TRBD1 agrees at 7 bases. CDR3 length: 12 amino acids. Germline CDR1 is MGHDK and CDR2 is SYGVNS. J lost 1 base, V lost 8 bases, and 0 bases had no gene match. CDR3 sequence: CASGQGTDTQYF. The CDR3 DNA follows: TGTGCCAGCGGACAGGGCACAGATACGCAGTATTTT.

This clone was found a few times. The CDR3 DNA reads TGCAGCGGCACGGGGATAGGAACTGAAGCTTTCTTT. This translates into CSGTGIGTEAFF. The chain carries TRBV29-1 and TRBJ1-1; D uncertain. V lost 7 bases and J lost 5, with 14 bases in between. The CDR3 runs to 12 residues. Germline V gene data show CDR1 as SQVTM and CDR2 as ANQGSEA.

The J gene is TRBJ1-2, the V gene TRBV4-1; D is uncertain. The CDR3 is 16 residues long. Looked up from germline, CDR1 is MGHRA and CDR2 is YSYEKL. V lost 2 bases to trimming and J lost 3 bases, with 16 bases between them. This chain's CDR3 is CASSQQGGLLYYGYTF. CDR3 DNA sequence: TGCGCCAGCAGCCAACAAGGAGGGCTACTATACTATGGCTACACCTTC.

This clone has only one observation. This chain joins TRBV5-1 and TRBJ1-1; TRBD1 might be the D (5 bases). The germline V gene has CDR1 SGHRS and CDR2 YFSETQ. The CDR3 has 15 residues. The V end was cut by 3 bases, the J end by 1 base, with 13 bases between. CDR3 residues: CASSSQPGPNTEAFF. The CDR3 DNA sequence: TGCGCCAGCAGCTCCCAACCAGGGCCGAACACTGAAGCTTTCTTT.

The chain carries TRBV27 and TRBJ2-7; 7 bases are a match to TRBD2. The CDR3 contains 15 residues. From germline, CDR1 is MNHEY and CDR2 SMNVEV (reference sequence). V was clipped by 5 bases and J by 4 bases; unmatched bases: 11. CDR3 region: CASSPSLGLRYEQYF. CDR3 bases: TGTGCCAGCAGTCCGTCTCTGGGACTACGATACGAGCAGTACTTC.

This chain connects TRBV6-4 to TRBJ1-6; D gene uncertain. Germline assignment: CDR1 MRHNA and CDR2 SNTAGT. V lost 4 bases to trimming and J lost 5 bases, with 6 bases between them. This CDR3 comprises 13 residues. CDR3 region: CASSAGDNSPLHF. CDR3 DNA: TGTGCCAGCAGTGCTGGGGATAATTCACCCCTCCACTTT.

This chain links TRBV6-1 with TRBJ1-2, with D perhaps TRBD1 (5 bases). Germline lookup yields CDR1 MNHNS and CDR2 SASEGT. Trimming removed 6 bases at V and 8 bases at J, with 16 bases between. This CDR3 contains 13 residues. This CDR3 is CASSAQGSGGYTF. DNA of the CDR3: TGTGCCAGCAGCGCTCAGGGTTCGGGGGGCTACACCTTC.

The chain recombines TRBV7-8 with TRBJ2-7; no clear D gene. Germline values: CDR1 SGHVS, CDR2 FQNEAQ. CDR3 length: 15 residues. V lost 1 base to trimming and J lost 0 bases, with 10 bases between them. The chain's CDR3 is CASSLVVRPSYEQYF. The CDR3 DNA reads as TGTGCCAGCAGCTTAGTAGTTAGGCCCTCCTACGAGCAGTACTTC.